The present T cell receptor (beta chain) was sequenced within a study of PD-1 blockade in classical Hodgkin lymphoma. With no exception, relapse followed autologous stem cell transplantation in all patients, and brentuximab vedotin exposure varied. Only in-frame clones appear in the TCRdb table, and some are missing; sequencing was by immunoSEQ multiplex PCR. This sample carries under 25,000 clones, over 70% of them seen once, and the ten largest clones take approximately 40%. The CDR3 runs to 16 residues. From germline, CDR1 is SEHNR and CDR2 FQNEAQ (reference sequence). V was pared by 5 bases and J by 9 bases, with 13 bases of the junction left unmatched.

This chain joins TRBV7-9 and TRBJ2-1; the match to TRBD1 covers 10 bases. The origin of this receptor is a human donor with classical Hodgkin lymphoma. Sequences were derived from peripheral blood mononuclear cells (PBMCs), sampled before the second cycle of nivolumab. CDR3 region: CASSPLRDRGSVEQFF. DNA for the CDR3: TGTGCCAGCAGCCCTCTTAGGGACAGGGGAAGCGTTGAGCAGTTCTTC.